The sequence of this T cell receptor beta chain was determined in a study of lymphopenia after photon versus proton radiotherapy. Details on this clone: Its antigen is undetermined.

Study observations and caveats: Relative stability marked proton patients; photon patients lost diversity and naive cells. Only patients who died were analyzed for survival; proton advantage is unproven.

CDR1 MNHNY and CDR2 SVGAGI come from the germline V gene (reference sequence). This CDR3 is 13 amino acids long. V was pared by 7 bases and J by 14 bases, with 15 bases of the junction left unmatched. This table comes from immunoSEQ multiplex PCR, and its TCRdb copy is limited to in-frame clones, with some not included. The sample contains approximately 20,000 clones, approximately 90% of which appear only once. This clonotype was obtained from a man between 65 and 79 years old with pancreatic cancer. The chain combines TRBV6-6 with TRBJ2-3; 7 positions match TRBD1. The specimen was peripheral blood, collected from a patient treated with proton-based radiotherapy. The CDR3 nucleotides read TGTGCCAGCACAAAGACGATACAGGGGCACGGGTATTTT. This encodes CASTKTIQGHGYF.